Below are 20 T cell receptor beta chains sequenced from a single sample in a study of shared clonotypes between healthy human individuals. Profiled with immunoSEQ multiplex PCR; TCRdb holds only in-frame clones, not every one. Altogether 2.3 million or so clones are present, approximately 95% being singletons, with the ten largest covering about 0.39%. Material: naive CD4+ T cells from PBMCs. The subset is: CD45RA+ positively selected. These receptor sequences come from a man between 18 and 35 years old in good health. Some clones in this sample may be carry-over from other donors' samples.

This chain links TRBV5-1 with TRBJ2-7; D remains unclear. Germline assignment: CDR1 SGHRS and CDR2 YFSETQ. The CDR3 totals 16 residues. The ends were cut back, 0 bases at V and 3 bases at J, with 16 bases in the middle. The CDR3 DNA reads TGCGCCAGCAGCTTGGGGGGATCCCCCCTTAACTACGAGCAGTACTTC. As protein: CASSLGGSPLNYEQYF.

The chain combines TRBV9 with TRBJ2-7, with 16 bases aligning to TRBD2. CDR1 is SGDLS and CDR2 is YYNGEE in the germline V gene. J gave up 5 bases and V 2 bases, and 13 bases lay outside the gene matches. This CDR3 has 19 amino acids. CDR3 region: CASSVGTGTSGRGPDEQYF. DNA of the CDR3: TGTGCCAGCAGCGTTGGAACCGGGACTAGCGGGAGGGGTCCGGACGAGCAGTACTTC.

This chain uses TRBV4-3 with TRBJ1-3; D perhaps matches TRBD1 (6 bases). Germline V CDR1 and CDR2: LGHNA, YSLEER. This CDR3 region has 14 residues. V was shortened by 4 bases and J by 7 bases, with 14 bases between the two germline ends. The CDR3 sequence is CASSLSRGGNTIYF. The CDR3 DNA sequence: TGCGCCAGCAGCCTTAGCAGGGGAGGGAACACCATATATTTT.

This clone showed up just once. The V call is TRBV5-1, the J call TRBJ2-7; D not certain. The V end lost 6 bases, the J end lost 2 bases, and 9 bases lay between the germline ends. Germline lookup yields CDR1 SGHRS and CDR2 YFSETQ. There are 12 residues in the CDR3. The CDR3 nucleotides read TGCGCCAGCAAGGGCAGACCCTACGAGCAGTACTTC. Translation gives CASKGRPYEQYF.

The chain uses TRBV20-1 and TRBJ1-3; D is unresolved. The CDR3 has 11 residues. Germline V CDR1 and CDR2: DFQATT, SNEGSKA (reference sequence). Deletions cut 0 bases from V and 4 bases from J, with 1 base between. DNA of the CDR3: TGCAGTGCTAGAGAAGGAAACACCATATATTTT. Amino acids: CSAREGNTIYF.

The genes are TRBV11-2 and TRBJ1-1, with D uncertain. CDR3 length equals 14 residues. Between the trimmed V and J ends, which lost 2 bases and 11 bases, there was a span of 18 bases. The germline gives CDR1 SGHAT, CDR2 FQNNGV. The CDR3 DNA is TGTGCCAGCAGCTTAATTAGCCGGTGGGAGGAGGCTTTCTTT. Its translation: CASSLISRWEEAFF.

About this clone: In the same sample, other DNA sequences code for this CDR3. V is TRBV18 and J is TRBJ1-1, with D possibly TRBD1 on 6 matching bases. The V and J ends lost 1 base and 0 bases respectively, with 9 bases between them. The germline gives CDR1 KGHSH, CDR2 LQKENI. This CDR3 contains 15 residues. The CDR3 DNA reads as TGTGCCAGCTCACCACGACAGGAGATGAACACTGAAGCTTTCTTT. Protein product: CASSPRQEMNTEAFF.

V is TRBV6-1 and J is TRBJ1-3, with 10 positions matching TRBD1. CDR1 MNHNS and CDR2 SASEGT come from the germline V gene. J gave up 10 bases and V 6 bases, and 12 bases lay outside the gene matches. The CDR3 is made up of 15 amino acids. CDR3 protein: CASSEPGQGLRTIYF. CDR3 DNA sequence: TGTGCCAGCAGCGAACCGGGACAGGGGCTAAGGACCATATATTTT.

The J gene is TRBJ2-5, the V gene TRBV5-1; no clear D gene. CDR3 length: 14 residues. In germline, CDR1 is SGHRS, CDR2 YFSETQ. Trimming removed 3 bases at V and 4 bases at J, with 13 bases between. CDR3 region: CASSSWSGRETQYF. The DNA of the CDR3 is TGCGCCAGCAGCTCTTGGTCCGGACGAGAGACCCAGTACTTC.

The chain has TRBV18 and TRBJ2-5; 9 nucleotides align to TRBD2. CDR1 is KGHSH and CDR2 is LQKENI in the germline V gene. CDR3 size: 17 residues. After removal of 3 bases from V and 2 bases from J, the junction contained 10 bases not matched to a gene. CDR3: CASSPERGLAGQETQYF. The DNA of the CDR3 is TGTGCCAGCTCACCGGAGCGCGGGCTAGCGGGACAAGAGACCCAGTACTTC.

V gene TRBV28 combines with J gene TRBJ2-3; 8 positions agree with TRBD1. The germline gives CDR1 MDHEN, CDR2 SYDVKM. The CDR3 has 14 residues. Unmatched junction bases numbered 4, after V lost 6 bases and J lost 2 bases. CDR3 sequence reads: CASRSTGDTDTQYF. The CDR3 region has the DNA TGTGCCAGCAGATCGACAGGGGACACAGATACGCAGTATTTT.

V and J are TRBV7-7 and TRBJ1-2, with D unresolved. The length of the CDR3 is 16 residues. Between the trimmed V and J ends, which lost 5 bases and 7 bases, there was a span of 23 bases. CDR1 and CDR2 (germline): SSHAT, FNYEAQ (reference sequence). CDR3 sequence: CASSPPASSLGCGYTF. In DNA form, the CDR3 reads TGTGCCAGCAGCCCTCCCGCCTCGTCATTGGGATGTGGCTACACCTTC.

The rearrangement links TRBV6-1 to TRBJ1-5, with 7 bases that match TRBD1. Germline V CDR1 and CDR2: MNHNS, SASEGT. The CDR3 has 17 amino acids. Trimming took 2 bases from V and 1 from J; bases not matched to a gene: 8. DNA of the CDR3: TGTGCCAGCAGTGAAAGACAGGGTTGGGTGAGCAATCAGCCCCAGCATTTT. Amino acids: CASSERQGWVSNQPQHF.

This clone showed up just once. This chain uses TRBV7-8 with TRBJ2-7; 10 nucleotides match TRBD2. V was pared by 6 bases and J by 1 base, with 12 bases of the junction left unmatched. The germline V gene encodes CDR1 SGHVS and CDR2 FQNEAQ. The CDR3 is 17 amino acids. The CDR3 loop reads CASSLRGSGRTSYEQYF. CDR3 in DNA: TGTGCCAGCAGTCTCCGGGGTAGCGGGAGGACTTCCTACGAGCAGTACTTC.

The V and J genes are TRBV7-6 and TRBJ2-7; 8 nucleotides align to TRBD2. Looked up from germline, CDR1 is SGHVS and CDR2 is FNYEAQ. The J segment lost 6 bases and the V segment lost 4 bases, leaving 8 bases of the junction unmatched. The CDR3 is 14 amino acids. This CDR3 reads CASSSTSGYLEQYF. The CDR3 DNA reads as TGTGCCAGCAGCTCAACTAGCGGATACCTCGAGCAGTACTTC.

The J gene is TRBJ2-1, the V gene TRBV29-1; tentatively, D is TRBD2 (5 bases). The CDR3 has 12 residues. Germline V CDR1 and CDR2: SQVTM, ANQGSEA. V lost 6 bases to trimming and J lost 4 bases, with 10 bases between them. This CDR3 reads CSVGERYNEQFF. The CDR3 nucleotides read TGCAGCGTCGGGGAGAGATACAATGAGCAGTTCTTC.

A remark on this clone: Other DNA variants within this sample encode the same CDR3. V is TRBV9 and J is TRBJ1-2; D might be TRBD1 (5 bases). The germline gives CDR1 SGDLS, CDR2 YYNGEE. This CDR3 contains 13 residues. Trimming stripped 0 bases from V and 2 bases from J, with 5 bases between. CDR3 sequence: CASSVGTNYGYTF. The CDR3, as DNA: TGTGCCAGCAGCGTAGGGACAAACTATGGCTACACCTTC.

This clone showed up just a few times. Other DNA sequences from this sample encode an identical CDR3 as well. The chain links TRBV9 to TRBJ1-2, with a tentative D call TRBD1 (5 bases). Germline CDR1 is SGDLS and CDR2 is YYNGEE. Trimming pared 0 bases from V and 2 bases from J, leaving 8 bases between. This CDR3 comprises 14 residues. The CDR3 DNA follows: TGTGCCAGCAGCGTAGGGCAGGGAAACTATGGCTACACCTTC. Translation: CASSVGQGNYGYTF.

This chain connects TRBV5-1 to TRBJ2-3, with D perhaps being TRBD1 or TRBD2 (7 bases each). This CDR3 spans 18 amino acids. Trimming pared 6 bases from V and 2 bases from J, leaving 25 bases between. Germline V gene sequence: CDR1 SGHRS, CDR2 YFSETQ. The CDR3 nucleotides read TGCGCCAGCACCCAAAGACCCAATCAGGGGGGGTTCACAGATACGCAGTATTTT. Its translation: CASTQRPNQGGFTDTQYF. Full variable domain (remainder filled in from reference TRBV5-1 and TRBJ2-3): KAGVTQTPRYLIKTRGQQVTLSCSPISGHRSVSWYQQTPGQGLQFLFEYFSETQRNKGNFPGRFSGRQFSNSRSEMNVSTLELGDSALYLCASTQRPNQGGFTDTQYFGPGTRLTVL.

Note on this clone: Other DNA sequences from this sample encode an identical CDR3 as well. The chain has TRBV19 and TRBJ2-7; no firm D call. V dropped 3 bases and J dropped 1 base, with 7 bases sitting between them. The germline V gene has CDR1 LNHDA and CDR2 SQIVND (reference sequence). The CDR3 sequence is 13 residues long. CDR3 loop: CASSISGSYEQYF. The CDR3 region has the DNA TGTGCCAGTAGTATTTCCGGGTCCTACGAGCAGTACTTC.